This T cell receptor beta chain was recorded in a study of identical twins. Findings of the study overall: One should note that invariant MAIT and iNKT cells could partly confound zero-insertion analyses. Interpretation of the results relied on cross-sectional statistical analysis and not on following the same donors. With abundant cord blood beta clonotypes, insertions were fewer; memory repertoires showed no such pattern. Models, which agreed with sharing between unrelated individuals, nonetheless underestimated the out-of-frame TCR alpha sharing seen in monozygotic twins.

CDR1 and CDR2 from the germline V gene are DFQATT and SNEGSKA (reference sequence). V lost 0 bases, J lost 0 bases, and 8 bases lay in between. The CDR3 totals 14 residues. As regards this clonotype: Its antigen is still unknown.

TCRdb re-called the 5' RACE reads with MiXCR, one entry per CDR3 protein. In the table there are approximately 890,000 distinct CDR3 sequences, approximately 13% of which are singletons. This same sample was also part of a study on yellow fever vaccine responses in identical twins.

The chain links TRBV20-1 to TRBJ1-1, with a possible D match to TRBD1 (5 bases). The material sequenced was PBMCs. The sequence was collected from a young woman in good health. The CDR3 spells CSARDGAMNTEAFF. DNA for the CDR3: TGCAGTGCTAGAGATGGGGCGATGAACACTGAAGCTTTCTTT.